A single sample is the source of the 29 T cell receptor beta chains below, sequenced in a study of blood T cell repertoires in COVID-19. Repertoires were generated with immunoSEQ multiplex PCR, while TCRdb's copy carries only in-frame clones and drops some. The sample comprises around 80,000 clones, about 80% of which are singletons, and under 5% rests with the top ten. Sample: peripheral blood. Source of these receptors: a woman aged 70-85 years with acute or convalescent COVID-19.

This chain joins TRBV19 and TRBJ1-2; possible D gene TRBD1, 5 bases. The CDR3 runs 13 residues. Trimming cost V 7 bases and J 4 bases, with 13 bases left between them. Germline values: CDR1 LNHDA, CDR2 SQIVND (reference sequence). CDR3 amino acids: CASMKAGPYGYTF. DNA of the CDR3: TGTGCCAGTATGAAAGCAGGGCCCTATGGCTACACCTTC.

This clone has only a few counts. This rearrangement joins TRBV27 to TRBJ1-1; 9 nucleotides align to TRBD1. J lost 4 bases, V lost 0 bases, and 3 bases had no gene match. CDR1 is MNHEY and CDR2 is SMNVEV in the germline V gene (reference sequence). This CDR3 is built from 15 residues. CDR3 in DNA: TGTGCCAGCAGTTTATCTGAGACAGGGGGCACTGAAGCTTTCTTT. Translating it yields CASSLSETGGTEAFF.

In DNA form, the CDR3 reads TGTGCCAGCAGCGTTAGCGGGGGTCCCAGGACCCAGTACTTC. Translated, it gives CASSVSGGPRTQYF. The V gene is TRBV11-3, the J gene TRBJ2-5; 9 nucleotides match TRBD2. The CDR3 is 14 residues long. V shed 5 bases and J 7 bases; nucleotides not matched to a gene: 8. The germline gives CDR1 SGHNT, CDR2 YENEEA.

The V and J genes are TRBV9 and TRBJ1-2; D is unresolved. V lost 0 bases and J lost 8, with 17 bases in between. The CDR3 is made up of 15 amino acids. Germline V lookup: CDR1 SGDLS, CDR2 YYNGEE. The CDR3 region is CASSVGGSGRRGYTF. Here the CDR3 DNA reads TGTGCCAGCAGCGTAGGTGGGTCAGGTCGACGGGGCTACACCTTC.

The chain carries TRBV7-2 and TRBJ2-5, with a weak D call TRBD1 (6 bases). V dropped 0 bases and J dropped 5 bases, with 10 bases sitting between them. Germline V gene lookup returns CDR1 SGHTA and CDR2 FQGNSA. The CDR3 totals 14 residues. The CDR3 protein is CASSLAGAGETQYF. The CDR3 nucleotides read TGTGCCAGCAGCTTAGCGGGGGCCGGGGAGACCCAGTACTTC.

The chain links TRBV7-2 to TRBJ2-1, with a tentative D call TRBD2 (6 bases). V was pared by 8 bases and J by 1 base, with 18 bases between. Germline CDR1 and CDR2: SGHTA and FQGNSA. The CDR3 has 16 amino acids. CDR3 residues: CASLRSGTPSYNEQFF. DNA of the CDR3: TGTGCCAGCCTACGGTCCGGGACTCCTTCCTACAATGAGCAGTTCTTC. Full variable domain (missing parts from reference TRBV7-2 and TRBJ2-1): GAGVSQSPSNKVTEKGKDVELRCDPISGHTALYWYRQSLGQGLEFLIYFQGNSAPDKSGLPSDRFSAERTGGSVSTLTIQRTQQEDSAVYLCASLRSGTPSYNEQFFGPGTRLTVL.

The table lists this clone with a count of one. The CDR3 DNA is TGTGCCAGTAGTATAATGGCAGGGGGCCTCAATACGCAGTATTTT. Translating gives CASSIMAGGLNTQYF. The gene calls are TRBV19 and TRBJ2-3, with 8 bases lining up with TRBD1. The CDR3 sequence is 15 residues long. V was pared by 2 bases and J by 7 bases, with 8 bases of the junction left unmatched. Germline lookup yields CDR1 LNHDA and CDR2 SQIVND (reference sequence).

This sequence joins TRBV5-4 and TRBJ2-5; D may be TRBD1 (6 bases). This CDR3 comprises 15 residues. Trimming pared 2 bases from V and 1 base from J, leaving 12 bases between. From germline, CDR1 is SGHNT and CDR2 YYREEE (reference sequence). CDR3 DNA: TGTGCCAGCAGCTTTACAGGGACCTTCCAAGAGACCCAGTACTTC. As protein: CASSFTGTFQETQYF.

The chain's CDR3 is CASSLVDSQETQYF. DNA for the CDR3: TGTGCCAGCAGCTTGGTGGACAGCCAAGAGACCCAGTACTTC. The chain recombines TRBV5-4 with TRBJ2-5; TRBD1 might be the D (6 bases). V was trimmed by 0 bases and J by 1 base, leaving 7 bases between them. The CDR3 is 14 residues long. Germline V gene lookup returns CDR1 SGHNT and CDR2 YYREEE (reference sequence).

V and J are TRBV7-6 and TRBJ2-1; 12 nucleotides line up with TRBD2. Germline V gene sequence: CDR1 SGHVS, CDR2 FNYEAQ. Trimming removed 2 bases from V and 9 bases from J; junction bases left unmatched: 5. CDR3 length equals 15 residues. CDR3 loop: CASSLLAGGQGEQFF. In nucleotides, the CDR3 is TGTGCCAGCAGCTTACTAGCGGGGGGGCAGGGTGAGCAGTTCTTC.

CDR3 in DNA: TGTGCCAGCAGTGAAGTAACAGGGGGCGGCGGCTACACCTTC. Translation gives CASSEVTGGGGYTF. The chain joins TRBV2 to TRBJ1-2, with TRBD1 matching 9 bases. CDR1 and CDR2 (germline): SNHLY, FYNNEI. V gave up 1 base and J gave up 8 bases; unmatched junction bases: 5. The CDR3 runs 14 residues. Looking up the rest from reference TRBV2 and TRBJ1-2 gives the full variable domain: EPEVTQTPSHQVTQMGQEVILRCVPISNHLYFYWYRQILGQKVEFLVSFYNNEISEKSEIFDDQFSVERPDGSNFTLKIRSTKLEDSAMYFCASSEVTGGGGYTFGSGTRLTVV.

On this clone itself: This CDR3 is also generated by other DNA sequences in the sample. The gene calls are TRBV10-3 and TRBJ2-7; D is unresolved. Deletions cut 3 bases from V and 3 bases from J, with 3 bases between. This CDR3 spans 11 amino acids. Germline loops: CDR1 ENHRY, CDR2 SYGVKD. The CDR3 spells CAISDNYEQYF. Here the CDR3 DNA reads TGTGCCATCAGTGATAACTACGAGCAGTACTTC.

The CDR3 DNA reads as TGTGCCACCAGCAGAGAGCCAGCGGGGGAGTACAATGAGCAGTTCTTC. Residues: CATSREPAGEYNEQFF. The V and J genes are TRBV15 and TRBJ2-1, with 8 bases fitting TRBD2. CDR3 length equals 16 residues. Germline CDR1 is LNHNV and CDR2 is YYDKDF (reference sequence). The junction had 5 bases not matched to a gene; V was cut back by 0 bases and J by 4 bases.

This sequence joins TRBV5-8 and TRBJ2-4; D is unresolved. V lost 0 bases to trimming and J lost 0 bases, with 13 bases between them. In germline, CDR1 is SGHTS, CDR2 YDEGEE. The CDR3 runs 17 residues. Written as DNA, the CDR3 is TGTGCCAGCAGCTTGGCCGAATCACGAGTAGCCAAAAACATTCAGTACTTC. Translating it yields CASSLAESRVAKNIQYF.

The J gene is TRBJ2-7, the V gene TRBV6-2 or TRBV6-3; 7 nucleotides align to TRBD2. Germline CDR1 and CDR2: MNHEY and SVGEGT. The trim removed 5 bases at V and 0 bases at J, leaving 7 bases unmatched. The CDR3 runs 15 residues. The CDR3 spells CASSTRDYLSYEQYF. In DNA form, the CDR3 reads TGTGCCAGCAGTACCCGGGACTACCTCTCCTACGAGCAGTACTTC.

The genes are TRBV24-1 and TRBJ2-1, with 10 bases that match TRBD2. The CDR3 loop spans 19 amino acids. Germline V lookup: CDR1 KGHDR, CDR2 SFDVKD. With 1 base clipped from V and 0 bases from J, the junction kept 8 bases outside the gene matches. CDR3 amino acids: CATSDFRAGGRSSYNEQFF. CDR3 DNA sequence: TGTGCCACCAGTGATTTTAGAGCGGGGGGGCGGAGCTCCTACAATGAGCAGTTCTTC.

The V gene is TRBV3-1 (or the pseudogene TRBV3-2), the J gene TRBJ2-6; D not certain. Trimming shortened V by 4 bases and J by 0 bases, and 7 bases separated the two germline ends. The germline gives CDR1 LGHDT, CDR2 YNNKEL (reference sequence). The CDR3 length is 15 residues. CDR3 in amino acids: CASSPIGSGANVLTF. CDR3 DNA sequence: TGTGCCAGCAGCCCTATTGGCTCTGGGGCCAACGTCCTGACTTTC.

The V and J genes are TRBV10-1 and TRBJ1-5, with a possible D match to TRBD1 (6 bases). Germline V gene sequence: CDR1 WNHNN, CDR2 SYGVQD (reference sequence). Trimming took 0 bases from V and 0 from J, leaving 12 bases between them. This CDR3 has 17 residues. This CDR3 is CASSESTGPYSNQPQHF. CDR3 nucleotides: TGCGCCAGCAGTGAGTCAACAGGGCCTTATAGCAATCAGCCCCAGCATTTT.

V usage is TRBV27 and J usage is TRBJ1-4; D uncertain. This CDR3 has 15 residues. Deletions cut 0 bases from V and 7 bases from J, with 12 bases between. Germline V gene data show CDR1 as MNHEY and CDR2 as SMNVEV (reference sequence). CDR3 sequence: CASSLSIGSSEKLFF. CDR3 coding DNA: TGTGCCAGCAGTTTATCTATAGGGAGTAGTGAAAAACTGTTTTTT.

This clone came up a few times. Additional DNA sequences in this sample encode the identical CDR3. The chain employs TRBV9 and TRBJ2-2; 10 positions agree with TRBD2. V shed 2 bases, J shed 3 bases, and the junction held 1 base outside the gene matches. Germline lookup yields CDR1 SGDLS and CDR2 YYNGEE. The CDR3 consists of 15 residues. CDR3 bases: TGTGCCAGCAGCGTCAGCGGGGGGGACACCGGGGAGCTGTTTTTT. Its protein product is CASSVSGGDTGELFF. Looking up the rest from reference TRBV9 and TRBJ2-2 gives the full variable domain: DSGVTQTPKHLITATGQRVTLRCSPRSGDLSVYWYQQSLDQGLQFLIQYYNGEERAKGNILERFSAQQFPDLHSELNLSSLELGDSALYFCASSVSGGDTGELFFGEGSRLTVL.

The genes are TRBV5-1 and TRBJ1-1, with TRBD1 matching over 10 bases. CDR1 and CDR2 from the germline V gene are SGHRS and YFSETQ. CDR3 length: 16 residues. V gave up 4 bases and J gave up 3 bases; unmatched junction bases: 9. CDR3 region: CASSPTGGRPDTEAFF. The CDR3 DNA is TGCGCCAGCAGCCCGACAGGGGGCAGGCCGGACACTGAAGCTTTCTTT.

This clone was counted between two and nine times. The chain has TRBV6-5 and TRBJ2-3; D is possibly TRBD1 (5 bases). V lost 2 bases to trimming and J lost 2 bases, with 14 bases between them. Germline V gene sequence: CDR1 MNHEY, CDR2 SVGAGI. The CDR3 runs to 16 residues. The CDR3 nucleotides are TGTGCCAGCAGTTACGAAGGGGTAGGCCCCACAGATACGCAGTATTTT. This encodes CASSYEGVGPTDTQYF.

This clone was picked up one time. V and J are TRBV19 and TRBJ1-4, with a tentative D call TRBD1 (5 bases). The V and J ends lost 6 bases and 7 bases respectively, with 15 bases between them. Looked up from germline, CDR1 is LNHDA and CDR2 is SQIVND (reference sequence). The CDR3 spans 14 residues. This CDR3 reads CASSTVWGGEKLFF. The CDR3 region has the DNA TGTGCCAGTAGCACCGTTTGGGGGGGTGAAAAACTGTTTTTT.

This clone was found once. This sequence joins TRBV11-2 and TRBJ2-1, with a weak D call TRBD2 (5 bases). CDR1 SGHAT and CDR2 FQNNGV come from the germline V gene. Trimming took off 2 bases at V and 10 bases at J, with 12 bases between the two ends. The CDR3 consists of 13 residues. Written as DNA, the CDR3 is TGTGCCAGCAGCTTATTGACTATGGACGAGCAGTTCTTC. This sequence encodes CASSLLTMDEQFF. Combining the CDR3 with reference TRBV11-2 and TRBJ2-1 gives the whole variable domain EAGVAQSPRYKIIEKRQSVAFWCNPISGHATLYWYQQILGQGPKLLIQFQNNGVVDDSQLPKDRFSAERLKGVDSTLKIQPAKLEDSAVYLCASSLLTMDEQFFGPGTRLTVL.

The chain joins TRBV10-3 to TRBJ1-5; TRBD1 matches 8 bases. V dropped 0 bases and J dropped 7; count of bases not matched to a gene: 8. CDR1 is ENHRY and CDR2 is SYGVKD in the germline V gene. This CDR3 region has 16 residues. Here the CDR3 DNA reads TGTGCCATCAGTGAGTCATTGGACAGGGCTGGACAGCCCCAGCATTTT. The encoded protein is CAISESLDRAGQPQHF.

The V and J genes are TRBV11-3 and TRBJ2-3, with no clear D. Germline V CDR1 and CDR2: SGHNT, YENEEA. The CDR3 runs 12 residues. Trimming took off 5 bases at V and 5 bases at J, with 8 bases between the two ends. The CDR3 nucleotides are TGTGCCAGCAGCCGACGGGTAGATACGCAGTATTTT. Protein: CASSRRVDTQYF.

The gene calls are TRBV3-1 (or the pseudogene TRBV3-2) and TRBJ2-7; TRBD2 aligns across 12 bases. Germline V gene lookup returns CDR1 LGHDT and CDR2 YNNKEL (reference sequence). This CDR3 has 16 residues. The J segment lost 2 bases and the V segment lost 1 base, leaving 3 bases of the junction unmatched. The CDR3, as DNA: TGTGCCAGCAGCCAAGTACTAGCGGGGGGACCCTACGAGCAGTACTTC. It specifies CASSQVLAGGPYEQYF.

As DNA, the CDR3 is TGTGCCAGCAGCTACAGGGAGGGTGGTGGCTACACCTTC. Its protein is CASSYREGGGYTF. This chain joins TRBV6-5 and TRBJ1-2, with TRBD1 as a possible D gene (6 bases). CDR3 length: 13 amino acids. CDR1 is MNHEY and CDR2 is SVGAGI in the germline V gene. The V end was cut by 6 bases, the J end by 7 bases, with 15 bases between.

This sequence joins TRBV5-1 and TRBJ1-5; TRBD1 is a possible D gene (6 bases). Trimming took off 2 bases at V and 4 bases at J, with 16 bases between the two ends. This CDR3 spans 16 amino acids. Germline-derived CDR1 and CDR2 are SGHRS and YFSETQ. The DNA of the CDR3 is TGCGCCAGCAGCTTCGGTGACACAGGGACGAATCAGCCCCAGCATTTT. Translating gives CASSFGDTGTNQPQHF.